This TCR beta chain was observed in a study of T cell responses to AZD1222 COVID-19 vaccine. Findings and caveats of the study: AZD1222 recipients seropositive at baseline numbered only 5 or 6. Females made up more of the donors, who were largely white British, and clonal diversity may have come out too low. Scientists sampled the repertoires only once the peak T cell response had passed. Following two doses of AZD1222, Spike-specific TCR breadth and depth rose.

Note on this clone: Its specificity is not known.

TCRdb keeps only in-frame clones here, not all; method: immunoSEQ multiplex PCR. The sample gives over 100,000 clones, 85% of which show up once; 7.9% is in the top ten. Trimming stripped 4 bases from V and 9 bases from J, with 13 bases between. This CDR3 is built from 13 residues. CDR1 is MDHEN and CDR2 is SYDVKM in the germline V gene. Sequencing was performed on peripheral blood, taken 28 days after the second dose of the MenACWY control vaccine. This chain joins TRBV28 and TRBJ1-3; no clear D. This receptor was identified in an adult who received the MenACWY meningococcal vaccine as a control. In DNA form, the CDR3 reads TGTGCCAGCAGTTCTAGGGAGGGCACCACCATATATTTT. Amino acids: CASSSREGTTIYF.